The 2 T cell receptor beta chains given below trace back to one sample, sequenced in a study of T cell repertoires in cytomegalovirus infection. TCRdb re-called the reads through MiXCR, storing one row per CDR3 protein. The data hold some 220,000 distinct CDR3 sequences, with 6.5% observed a single time. Input material: PBMCs. Receptor source: a human donor in good health (CMV status not recorded). Some clones in this sample may be carry-over from other donors' samples.

In its sample, this clonotype was seen many times. V usage is TRBV19 and J usage is TRBJ1-2; the match to TRBD1 covers 10 bases. The V segment lost 8 bases and the J segment 4 bases; nucleotides outside the gene matches: 10. The CDR3 covers 15 residues. CDR1 and CDR2 (germline): LNHDA, SQIVND (reference sequence). DNA of the CDR3: TGTGCCAGTTGCCCGCGGGACAGGGGTTCCTATGGCTACACCTTC. Protein product: CASCPRDRGSYGYTF.

To note about this clonotype: A read error may produce the germline difference seen at one junction end. CDR3 amino acids: CATQDPARDVFF. DNA of the CDR3: TGTGCCACCCAGGATCCAGCCCGGGACGTGTTCTTC. The gene calls are TRBV11-2 and TRBJ2-5; D possibly uses TRBD1 or TRBD2 (5 bases each). Germline values: CDR1 SGHAT, CDR2 FQNNGV. The CDR3 is 12 amino acids.